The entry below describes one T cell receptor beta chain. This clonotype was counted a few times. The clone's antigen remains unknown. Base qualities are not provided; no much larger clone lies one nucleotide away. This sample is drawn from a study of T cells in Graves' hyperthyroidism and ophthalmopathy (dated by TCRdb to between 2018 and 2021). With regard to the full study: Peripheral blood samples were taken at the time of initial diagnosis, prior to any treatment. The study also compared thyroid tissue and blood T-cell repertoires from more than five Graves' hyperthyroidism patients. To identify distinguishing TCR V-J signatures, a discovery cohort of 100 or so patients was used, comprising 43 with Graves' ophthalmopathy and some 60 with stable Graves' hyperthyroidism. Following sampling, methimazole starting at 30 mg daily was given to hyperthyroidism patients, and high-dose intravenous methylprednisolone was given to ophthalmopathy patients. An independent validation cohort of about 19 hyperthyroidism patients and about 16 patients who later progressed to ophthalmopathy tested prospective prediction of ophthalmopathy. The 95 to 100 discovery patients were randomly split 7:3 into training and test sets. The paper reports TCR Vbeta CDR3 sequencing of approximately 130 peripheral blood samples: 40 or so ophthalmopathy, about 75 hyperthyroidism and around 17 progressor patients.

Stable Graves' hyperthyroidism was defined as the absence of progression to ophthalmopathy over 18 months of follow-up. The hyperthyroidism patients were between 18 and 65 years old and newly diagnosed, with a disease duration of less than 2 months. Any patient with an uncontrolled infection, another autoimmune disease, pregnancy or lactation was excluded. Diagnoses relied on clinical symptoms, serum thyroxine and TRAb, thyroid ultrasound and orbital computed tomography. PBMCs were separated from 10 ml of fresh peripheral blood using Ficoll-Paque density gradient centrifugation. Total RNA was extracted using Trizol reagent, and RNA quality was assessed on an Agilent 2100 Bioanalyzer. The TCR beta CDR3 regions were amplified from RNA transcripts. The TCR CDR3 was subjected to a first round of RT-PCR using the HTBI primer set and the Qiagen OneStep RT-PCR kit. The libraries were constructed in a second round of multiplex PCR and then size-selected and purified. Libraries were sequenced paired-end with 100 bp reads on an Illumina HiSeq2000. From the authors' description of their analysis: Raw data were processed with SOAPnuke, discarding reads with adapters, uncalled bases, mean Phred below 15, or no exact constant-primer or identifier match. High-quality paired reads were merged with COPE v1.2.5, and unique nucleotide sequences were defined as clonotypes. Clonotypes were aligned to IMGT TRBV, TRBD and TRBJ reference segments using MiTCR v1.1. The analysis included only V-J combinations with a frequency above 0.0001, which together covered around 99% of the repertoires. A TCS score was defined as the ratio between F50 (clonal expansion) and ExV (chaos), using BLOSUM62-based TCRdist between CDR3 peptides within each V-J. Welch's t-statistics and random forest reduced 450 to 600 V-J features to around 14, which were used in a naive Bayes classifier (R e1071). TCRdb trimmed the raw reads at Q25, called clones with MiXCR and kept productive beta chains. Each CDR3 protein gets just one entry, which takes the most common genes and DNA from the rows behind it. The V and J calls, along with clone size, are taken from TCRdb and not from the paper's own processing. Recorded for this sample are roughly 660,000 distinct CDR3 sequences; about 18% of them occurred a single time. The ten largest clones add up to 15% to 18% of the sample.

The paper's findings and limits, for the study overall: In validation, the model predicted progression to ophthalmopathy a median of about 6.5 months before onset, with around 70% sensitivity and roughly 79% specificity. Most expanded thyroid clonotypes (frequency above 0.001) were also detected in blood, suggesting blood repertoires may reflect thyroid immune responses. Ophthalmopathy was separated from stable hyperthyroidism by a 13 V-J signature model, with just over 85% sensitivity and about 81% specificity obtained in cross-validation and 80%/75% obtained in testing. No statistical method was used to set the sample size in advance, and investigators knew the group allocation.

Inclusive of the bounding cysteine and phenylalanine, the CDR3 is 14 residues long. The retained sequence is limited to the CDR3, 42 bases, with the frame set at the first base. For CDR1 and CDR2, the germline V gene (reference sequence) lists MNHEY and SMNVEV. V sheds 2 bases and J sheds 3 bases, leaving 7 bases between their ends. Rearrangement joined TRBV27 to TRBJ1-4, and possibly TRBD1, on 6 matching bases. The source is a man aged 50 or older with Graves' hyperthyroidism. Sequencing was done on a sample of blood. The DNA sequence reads TGTGCCAGCAGTTTAGAGGGGGCTAATGAAAAACTGTTTTTT. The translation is CASSLEGANEKLFF.